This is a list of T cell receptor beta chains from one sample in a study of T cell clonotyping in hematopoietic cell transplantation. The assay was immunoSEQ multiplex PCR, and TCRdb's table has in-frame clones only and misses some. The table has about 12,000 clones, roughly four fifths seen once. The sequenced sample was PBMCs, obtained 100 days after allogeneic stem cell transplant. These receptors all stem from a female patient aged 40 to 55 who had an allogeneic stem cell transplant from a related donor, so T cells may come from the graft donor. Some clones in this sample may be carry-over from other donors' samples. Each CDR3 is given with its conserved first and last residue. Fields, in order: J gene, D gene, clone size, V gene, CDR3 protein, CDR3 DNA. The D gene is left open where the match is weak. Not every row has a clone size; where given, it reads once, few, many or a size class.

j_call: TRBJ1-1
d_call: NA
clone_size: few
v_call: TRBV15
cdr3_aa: CATSFENTEAFF
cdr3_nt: TGTGCCACCAGCTTCGAGAACACTGAAGCTTTCTTT

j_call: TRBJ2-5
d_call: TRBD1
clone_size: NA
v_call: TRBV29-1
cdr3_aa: CSVCRTGHQETQYF
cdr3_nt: TGCAGCGTCTGCAGGACAGGCCACCAAGAGACCCAGTACTTC

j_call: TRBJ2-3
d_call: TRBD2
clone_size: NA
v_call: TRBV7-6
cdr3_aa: CASSLSGRGSTDTQYF
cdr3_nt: TGTGCCAGCAGCCTTAGCGGGAGAGGGAGCACAGATACGCAGTATTTT

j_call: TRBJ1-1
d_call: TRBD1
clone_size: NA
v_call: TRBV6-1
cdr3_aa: CASSLGQLNTEAFF
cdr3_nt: TGTGCCAGCAGTTTGGGACAGTTAAACACTGAAGCTTTCTTT

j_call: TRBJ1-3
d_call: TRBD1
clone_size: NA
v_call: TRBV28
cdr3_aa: CASSLTDRSYGNTIYF
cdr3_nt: TGTGCCAGCAGTCTCACGGACAGGTCCTACGGAAACACCATATATTTT

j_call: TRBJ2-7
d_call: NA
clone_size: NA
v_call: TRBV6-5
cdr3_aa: CASKFGLTYEQYF
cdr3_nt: TGTGCCAGCAAGTTCGGCTTGACCTACGAGCAGTACTTC

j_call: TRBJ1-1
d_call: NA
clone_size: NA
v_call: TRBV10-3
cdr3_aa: CAISEGGSIRAEAFF
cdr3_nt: TGTGCCATCAGTGAGGGAGGGAGCATACGGGCTGAAGCTTTCTTT

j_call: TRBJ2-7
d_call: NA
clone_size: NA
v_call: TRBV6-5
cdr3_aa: CASSYETVLYF
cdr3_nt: TGTGCCAGCAGTTATGAGACAGTGCTGTACTTC

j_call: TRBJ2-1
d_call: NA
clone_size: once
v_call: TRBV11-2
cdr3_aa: CASSLDWGPGNEQFF
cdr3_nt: TGTGCCAGCAGCCTAGATTGGGGTCCGGGGAATGAGCAGTTCTTC

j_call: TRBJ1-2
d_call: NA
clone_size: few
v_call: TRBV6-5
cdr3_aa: CASKEGEGRGYTF
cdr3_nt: TGTGCCAGCAAAGAGGGGGAAGGACGGGGCTACACCTTC

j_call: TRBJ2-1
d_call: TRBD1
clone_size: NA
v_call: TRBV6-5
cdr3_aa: CASTEVTGTPSEQFF
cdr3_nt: TGTGCCAGCACCGAGGTGACAGGGACCCCCAGTGAGCAGTTCTTC

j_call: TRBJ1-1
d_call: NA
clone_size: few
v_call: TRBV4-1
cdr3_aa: CASSHRTENTEAFF
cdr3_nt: TGCGCCAGCAGCCATCGGACAGAGAACACTGAAGCTTTCTTT

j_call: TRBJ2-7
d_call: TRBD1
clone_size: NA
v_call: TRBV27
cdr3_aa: CASSQGALDEQYF
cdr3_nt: TGTGCCAGCAGTCAGGGGGCCTTGGACGAGCAGTACTTC

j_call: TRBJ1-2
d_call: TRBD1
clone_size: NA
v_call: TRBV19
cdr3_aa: CASSKDREYGYTF
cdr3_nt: TGTGCCAGTAGTAAGGACAGGGAATATGGCTACACCTTC

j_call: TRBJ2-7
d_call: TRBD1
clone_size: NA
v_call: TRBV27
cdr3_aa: CASSQIGTGPNEQYF
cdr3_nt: TGTGCCAGCAGTCAGATCGGGACAGGGCCCAACGAGCAGTACTTC

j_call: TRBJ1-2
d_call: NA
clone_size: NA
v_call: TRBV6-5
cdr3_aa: CASSPSGVRYGYTF
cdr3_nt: TGTGCCAGCAGCCCGTCAGGGGTTCGGTATGGCTACACCTTC

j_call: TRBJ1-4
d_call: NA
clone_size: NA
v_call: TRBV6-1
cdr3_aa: CASSVRGPEELFF
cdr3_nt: TGTGCCAGCAGTGTCCGAGGGCCTGAGGAACTGTTTTTT

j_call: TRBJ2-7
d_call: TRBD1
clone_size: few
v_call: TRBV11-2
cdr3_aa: CASQKLDRVGEQYF
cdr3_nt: TGTGCCAGCCAGAAGCTGGACAGGGTGGGTGAGCAGTACTTC

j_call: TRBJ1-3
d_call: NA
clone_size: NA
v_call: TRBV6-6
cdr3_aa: CASSYEGISGNTIYF
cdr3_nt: TGTGCCAGCAGTTACGAAGGGATCTCTGGAAACACCATATATTTT

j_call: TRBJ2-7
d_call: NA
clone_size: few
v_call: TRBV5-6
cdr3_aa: CASSLLGSSYEQYF
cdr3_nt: TGTGCCAGCAGCTTGTTGGGGAGCTCCTACGAGCAGTACTTC

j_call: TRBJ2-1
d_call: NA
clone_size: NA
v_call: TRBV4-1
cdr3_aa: CASSQDQGRGDEQFF
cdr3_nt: TGCGCCAGCAGCCAAGATCAAGGAAGAGGGGATGAGCAGTTCTTC

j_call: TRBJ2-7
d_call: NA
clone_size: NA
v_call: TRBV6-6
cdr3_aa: CASRGGAYEQYF
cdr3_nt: TGTGCCAGCAGAGGGGGGGCCTACGAGCAGTACTTC

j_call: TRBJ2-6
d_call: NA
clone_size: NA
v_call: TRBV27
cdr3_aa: CASSLAGAGANVLTF
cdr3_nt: TGTGCCAGCAGTTTAGCAGGGGCTGGGGCCAACGTCCTGACTTTC

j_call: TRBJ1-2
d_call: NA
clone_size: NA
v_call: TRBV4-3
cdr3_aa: CASSHSRTDGYTF
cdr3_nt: TGCGCCAGCAGCCATTCTCGGACGGATGGCTACACCTTC

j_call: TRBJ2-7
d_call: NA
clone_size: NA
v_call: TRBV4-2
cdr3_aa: CASSHSTPVLSSYEQYF
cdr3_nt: TGTGCCAGCAGCCACTCAACCCCCGTCTTGAGCTCCTACGAGCAGTACTTC

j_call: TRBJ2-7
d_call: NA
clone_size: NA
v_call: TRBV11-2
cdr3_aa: CASSLDRTKPTF
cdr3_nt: TGTGCCAGCAGCTTAGATAGGACCAAACCCACCTTC

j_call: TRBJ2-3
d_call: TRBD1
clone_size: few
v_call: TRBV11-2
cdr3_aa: CASSLEPSGTVTQYF
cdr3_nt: TGTGCCAGCAGCTTAGAGCCTTCCGGGACAGTTACGCAGTATTTT

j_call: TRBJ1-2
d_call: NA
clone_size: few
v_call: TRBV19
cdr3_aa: CASNHGGWQGGYTF
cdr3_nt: TGTGCCAGTAATCATGGGGGTTGGCAGGGGGGCTACACCTTC

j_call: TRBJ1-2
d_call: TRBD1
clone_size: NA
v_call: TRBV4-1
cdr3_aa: CASSPYGQGRGYTF
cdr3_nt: TGCGCCAGCAGCCCCTACGGACAGGGCCGGGGCTACACCTTC

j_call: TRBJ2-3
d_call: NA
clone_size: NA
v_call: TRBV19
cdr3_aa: CASSIGWDTDTQYF
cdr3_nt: TGTGCCAGTAGTATAGGCTGGGATACAGATACGCAGTATTTT

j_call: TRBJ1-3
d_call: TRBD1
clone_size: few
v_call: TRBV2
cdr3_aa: CASSLDRGFNTIYF
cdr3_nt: TGTGCCAGCAGTCTCGACAGGGGGTTCAACACCATATATTTT

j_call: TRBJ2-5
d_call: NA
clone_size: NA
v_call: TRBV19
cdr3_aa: CASSIGPETQYF
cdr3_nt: TGTGCCAGTAGTATAGGGCCGGAGACCCAGTACTTC

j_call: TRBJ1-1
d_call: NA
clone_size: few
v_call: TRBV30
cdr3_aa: CAWAEQSQAFF
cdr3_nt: TGTGCCTGGGCCGAGCAGTCCCAAGCTTTCTTT

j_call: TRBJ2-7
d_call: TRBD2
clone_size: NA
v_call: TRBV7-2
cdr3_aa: CASSLELAGNYEQYF
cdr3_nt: TGTGCCAGCAGCTTAGAGCTAGCGGGGAACTACGAGCAGTACTTC

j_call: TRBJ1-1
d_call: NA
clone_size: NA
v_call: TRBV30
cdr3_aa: CAWRPRTRGTEAFF
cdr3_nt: TGTGCCTGGAGGCCGCGCACTCGGGGCACTGAAGCTTTCTTT

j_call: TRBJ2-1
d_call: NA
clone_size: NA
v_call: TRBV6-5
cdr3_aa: CASSYSFDNEQFF
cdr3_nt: TGTGCCAGCAGTTACTCGTTCGACAATGAGCAGTTCTTC

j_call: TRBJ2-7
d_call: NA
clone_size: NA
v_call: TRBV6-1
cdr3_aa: CASSEPLGDEQYF
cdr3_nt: TGTGCCAGCAGTGAACCCTTAGGTGACGAGCAGTACTTC

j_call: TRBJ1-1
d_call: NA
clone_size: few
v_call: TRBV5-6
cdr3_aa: CASSQWGEDTEAFF
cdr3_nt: TGTGCCAGCAGCCAATGGGGGGAAGACACTGAAGCTTTCTTT

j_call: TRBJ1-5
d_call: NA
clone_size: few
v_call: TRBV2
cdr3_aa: CASSTWVNQPQHF
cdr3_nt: TGTGCCAGCAGTACCTGGGTTAATCAGCCCCAGCATTTT

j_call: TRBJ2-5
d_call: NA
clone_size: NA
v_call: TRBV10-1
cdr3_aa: CASSDPQETQYF
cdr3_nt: TGCGCCAGCAGTGACCCCCAAGAGACCCAGTACTTC

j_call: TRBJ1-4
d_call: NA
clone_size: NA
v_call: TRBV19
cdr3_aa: CASSQGVHEKLFF
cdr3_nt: TGTGCCAGCAGTCAGGGAGTTCATGAAAAACTGTTTTTT

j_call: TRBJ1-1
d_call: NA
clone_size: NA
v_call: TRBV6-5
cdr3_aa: CASSYWGAGTEAFF
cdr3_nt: TGTGCCAGCAGTTACTGGGGGGCTGGCACTGAAGCTTTCTTT

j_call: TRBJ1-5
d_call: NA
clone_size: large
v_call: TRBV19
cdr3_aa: CASSIGIQPQHF
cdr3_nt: TGTGCCAGTAGTATAGGGATTCAGCCCCAGCATTTT

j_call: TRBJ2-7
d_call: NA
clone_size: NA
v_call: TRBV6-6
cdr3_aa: CASSYLRPQTYEQYF
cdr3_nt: TGTGCCAGCAGTTATTTGCGGCCCCAAACCTACGAGCAGTACTTC

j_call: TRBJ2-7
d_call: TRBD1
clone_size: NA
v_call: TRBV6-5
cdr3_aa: CATAGTEYEQYF
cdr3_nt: TGTGCCACCGCCGGGACAGAGTACGAGCAGTACTTC

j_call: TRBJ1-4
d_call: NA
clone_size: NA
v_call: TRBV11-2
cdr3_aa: CASSPGTLANEKLFF
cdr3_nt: TGTGCCAGCAGCCCGGGGACACTGGCTAATGAAAAACTGTTTTTT

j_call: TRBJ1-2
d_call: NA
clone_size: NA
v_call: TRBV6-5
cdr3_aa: CATMTGGGGYTF
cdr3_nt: TGTGCCACCATGACCGGGGGGGGTGGCTACACCTTC

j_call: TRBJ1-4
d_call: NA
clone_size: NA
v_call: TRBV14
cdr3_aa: CASSQGIGASNEKLVF
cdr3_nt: TGTGCCAGCAGCCAAGGGATCGGGGCATCTAATGAAAAACTGGTTTTT

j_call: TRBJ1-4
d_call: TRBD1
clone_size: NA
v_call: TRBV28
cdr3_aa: CASSRDRSTTNEKLFF
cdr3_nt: TGTGCCAGCAGCCGGGACAGGTCCACAACTAATGAAAAACTGTTTTTT

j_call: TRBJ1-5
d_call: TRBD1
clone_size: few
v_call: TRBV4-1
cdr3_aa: CASSQDKWQGVDQPQHF
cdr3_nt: TGCGCCAGCAGCCAAGATAAGTGGCAGGGGGTAGATCAGCCCCAGCATTTT

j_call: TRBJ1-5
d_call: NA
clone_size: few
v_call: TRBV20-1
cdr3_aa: CSARDSTAQHF
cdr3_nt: TGCAGTGCTAGAGATTCCACGGCCCAGCATTTT

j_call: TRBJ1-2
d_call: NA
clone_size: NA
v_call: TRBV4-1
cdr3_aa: CASSQVPGESGYTF
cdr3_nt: TGCGCCAGCAGCCAAGTACCAGGAGAAAGTGGCTACACCTTC

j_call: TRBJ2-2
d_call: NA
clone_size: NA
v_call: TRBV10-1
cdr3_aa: CASSRGYGELFF
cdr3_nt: TGCGCCAGCAGTAGGGGGTACGGGGAGCTGTTTTTT

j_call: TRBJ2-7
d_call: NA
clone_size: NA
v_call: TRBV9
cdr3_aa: CASSVQYEQYF
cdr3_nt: TGTGCCAGCAGCGTACAATACGAGCAGTACTTC

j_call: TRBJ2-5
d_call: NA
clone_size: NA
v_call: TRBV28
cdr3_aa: CASSPPQRQSGTQYF
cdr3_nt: TGTGCCAGCAGTCCCCCCCAACGGCAGTCGGGGACCCAGTACTTC

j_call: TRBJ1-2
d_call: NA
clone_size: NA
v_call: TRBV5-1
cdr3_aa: CASSLVQGVYGYTF
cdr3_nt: TGCGCCAGCAGCTTGGTTCAAGGGGTCTATGGCTACACCTTC

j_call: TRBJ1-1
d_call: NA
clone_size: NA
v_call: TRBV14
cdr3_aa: CASSQEKGRVTEAFF
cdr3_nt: TGTGCCAGCAGCCAAGAGAAAGGACGGGTAACTGAAGCTTTCTTT

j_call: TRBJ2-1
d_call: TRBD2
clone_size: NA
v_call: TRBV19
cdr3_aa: CASSISGLAGVGYNEQFF
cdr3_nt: TGTGCCAGTAGTATATCCGGACTAGCGGGAGTTGGGTACAATGAGCAGTTCTTC

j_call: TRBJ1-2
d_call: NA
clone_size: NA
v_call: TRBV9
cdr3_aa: CASSVGTEANYGYTF
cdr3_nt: TGTGCCAGCAGCGTAGGAACAGAAGCTAACTATGGCTACACCTTC